This T cell receptor beta chain was observed in a study of T cells in Graves' hyperthyroidism and ophthalmopathy. As for the study in general: The initial diagnosis was the point when peripheral blood was collected, ahead of any treatment.

CDR1 and CDR2 (germline): GTSNPN, SVGIG (reference sequence). CDR3 length equals 14 residues. Trimming shortened V by 2 bases and J by 3 bases, and 13 bases separated the two germline ends. A word on this clonotype: A clone one base away is much larger, so this may be a read error. The CDR3 ends on some other residue instead of the conserved phenylalanine or tryptophan, so this is likely a read error.

Amplified regions were TCR beta CDR3 sequences from RNA transcripts. An initial round of RT-PCR targeting the TCR CDR3 relied on the HTBI primer set. MiXCR, applied by TCRdb to the multiplex PCR reads, yields one record per CDR3 protein. The sample has nearly 600,000 distinct CDR3 sequences; 14% are singletons. This TCR came from a woman under 30 with Graves' ophthalmopathy. The sample comprised blood. The V and J genes are TRBV30 and TRBJ1-2; TRBD1 is a possible D gene (5 bases). The DNA of the CDR3 is TGTGCCTGGAGTAGGGGTCCCGGTCACTATGGCTACACCCTC. Translated, it gives CAWSRGPGHYGYTL.